The T cell receptor (beta chain) described here comes from a study of control samples from healthy donors and cancer patients. Repertoires were generated with immunoSEQ multiplex PCR, while TCRdb's copy carries only in-frame clones and drops some. This sample has over 60,000 clones; around nine tenths occur once, and the top ten carry 1.9%. Germline values: CDR1 MNHEY, CDR2 SVGEGT. This CDR3 contains 15 residues. V lost 6 bases to trimming and J lost 0 bases, with 15 bases between them. What was sequenced was PBMCs. The chain joins TRBV6-2 or TRBV6-3 to TRBJ2-7; D possibly corresponds to TRBD1 (6 bases). The sequence was obtained from a woman between 55 and 75 years old with head and neck cancer. The CDR3: CASSLRQVNSYEQYF. The DNA of the CDR3 is TGTGCCAGCAGCCTACGACAGGTTAACTCCTACGAGCAGTACTTC.